The 13 T cell receptor beta chains below come from one sample, sequenced in a study of beta chain features in type 1 diabetes. Study-level findings and limits: Patients with Type 1 diabetes showed moderately but significantly shorter TCRB CDR3s in all four CD4+ subsets.

Every bit of the isolated RNA underwent reverse transcription, so sequencing read expressed TCRB transcripts. Data came from immunoSEQ multiplex PCR; TCRdb stores just in-frame clones and leaves some out. The sample gives some 350,000 clones, about 13% of which show up once; approximately 0.016% is in the top ten. These receptors are not linked to any known antigen. The source material was naive CD4+ T cells from blood. The receptors stem from a young woman with type 1 diabetes.

The chain combines TRBV5-4 with TRBJ2-5, with D tentatively TRBD2 (5 bases). CDR1 and CDR2 from the germline V gene are SGHNT and YYREEE (reference sequence). V lost 2 bases and J lost 4, with 15 bases in between. This CDR3 has 15 residues. The CDR3 DNA is TGTGCCAGCAGCTTCTTGGGTAGCGCTCGAGAGACCCAGTACTTC. Protein: CASSFLGSARETQYF.

A few counts support this clone. The J gene is TRBJ2-7, the V gene TRBV25-1; no firm D call. Trimming took 5 bases from V and 4 from J, leaving 12 bases between them. This CDR3 is built from 13 residues. Per the germline V gene, CDR1 is MGHDK and CDR2 is SYGVNS. The CDR3 loop reads CASSPSVGYEQYV. The CDR3 nucleotides are TGTGCCAGCAGTCCAAGCGTAGGTTACGAGCAGTACGTC.

The chain uses TRBV5-1 and TRBJ1-5; D gene ambiguous. V was trimmed by 2 bases and J by 6 bases, leaving 12 bases between them. The CDR3 length is 14 residues. In germline, CDR1 is SGHRS, CDR2 YFSETQ. The CDR3 nucleotides read TGCGCCAGCAGCTTCGGTATCGGCGGTCAGCCCCAGCATTTT. Its protein is CASSFGIGGQPQHF. The full variable domain, its missing parts supplied by reference TRBV5-1 and TRBJ1-5, is KAGVTQTPRYLIKTRGQQVTLSCSPISGHRSVSWYQQTPGQGLQFLFEYFSETQRNKGNFPGRFSGRQFSNSRSEMNVSTLELGDSALYLCASSFGIGGQPQHFGDGTRLSIL.

The chain links TRBV27 to TRBJ1-1; D perhaps matches TRBD1 (5 bases). In germline, CDR1 is MNHEY, CDR2 SMNVEV (reference sequence). CDR3 size: 13 residues. Trimming pared 5 bases from V and 6 bases from J, leaving 13 bases between. CDR3: CASSPQGGSEAFF. In DNA form, the CDR3 reads TGTGCCAGCAGTCCTCAGGGCGGCTCTGAAGCTTTCTTT.

This clone showed up just a few times. CDR3: CASSPAGSDTDTQYF. The CDR3 DNA sequence: TGTGCCAGCTCACCAGCGGGATCCGACACAGATACGCAGTATTTT. The chain is built from TRBV18 and TRBJ2-3; D is perhaps TRBD2 (6 bases). This CDR3 spans 15 amino acids. Germline-derived CDR1 and CDR2 are KGHSH and LQKENI. Trimming took 2 bases from V and 2 from J, leaving 11 bases between them. Looking up the rest from reference TRBV18 and TRBJ2-3 gives the full variable domain: NAGVMQNPRHLVRRRGQEARLRCSPMKGHSHVYWYRQLPEEGLKFMVYLQKENIIDESGMPKERFSAEFPKEGPSILRIQQVVRGDSAAYFCASSPAGSDTDTQYFGPGTRLTVL.

This clone appeared once. The chain employs TRBV15 and TRBJ2-5; D is unresolved. From germline, CDR1 is LNHNV and CDR2 YYDKDF (reference sequence). CDR3 size: 17 residues. V was trimmed by 5 bases and J by 2 bases, leaving 21 bases between them. The CDR3 DNA reads as TGTGCCACCAGCCCACGGCGGCGAGGAATGCCACAAGAGACCCAGTACTTC. As protein: CATSPRRRGMPQETQYF.

This clone has just a few counts. The chain is built from TRBV30 and TRBJ2-1; 8 bases line up with TRBD1. Germline CDR1 GTSNPN, CDR2 SVGIG (reference sequence). Trimming removed 1 base from V and 9 bases from J; junction bases left unmatched: 8. This CDR3 contains 14 residues. The CDR3 loop reads CAWSAGTGVIEQFF. CDR3 DNA sequence: TGTGCCTGGAGTGCCGGGACAGGAGTAATTGAGCAGTTCTTC.

CDR3 sequence (DNA): TGTGCCAGCAGCGTAGGACTAGCGGGAGGGCGTGACGAGCAGTTCTTC. As protein: CASSVGLAGGRDEQFF. This chain connects TRBV9 to TRBJ2-1, with 14 positions matching TRBD2. Germline V gene sequence: CDR1 SGDLS, CDR2 YYNGEE. This CDR3 spans 16 amino acids. Trimming took 0 bases from V and 10 from J; bases not matched to a gene: 6.

This clone was detected a few times. The rearrangement links TRBV7-2 to TRBJ1-5; 9 bases line up with TRBD1. Germline assignment: CDR1 SGHTA and CDR2 FQGNSA. The CDR3 consists of 15 residues. The V gene end was trimmed by 1 base and the J gene end by 7 bases; junction bases not matched to a gene: 5. The CDR3 DNA reads TGTGCCAGCAGCTTAGTTGGGGGACAGGGCCAGCCCCAGCATTTT. This gives the protein CASSLVGGQGQPQHF.

This clone was seen a few times. The V call is TRBV7-8, the J call TRBJ1-5; D is possibly TRBD1 (5 bases). Trimming left V 5 bases short and J 3 bases short, with 11 bases between. CDR1 SGHVS and CDR2 FQNEAQ come from the germline V gene. The CDR3 has 14 amino acids. In DNA, the CDR3 is TGTGCCAGCAGCGGGCGGGACTCCAATCAGCCCCAGCATTTT. It specifies CASSGRDSNQPQHF.

DNA for the CDR3: TGTGCCAGCTCAAGTGGGAGTGGGAACAATGAGCAGTTCTTC. Protein sequence: CASSSGSGNNEQFF. The chain combines TRBV18 with TRBJ2-1; D may be TRBD2 (5 bases). Germline lookup yields CDR1 KGHSH and CDR2 LQKENI. With 5 bases removed from V and 5 bases from J, the gap between germline ends came to 13 bases. The length of the CDR3 is 14 residues.

The chain couples TRBV11-2 to TRBJ2-1; TRBD2 aligns across 12 bases. V trimming: 5 bases; J trimming: 0 bases; junction bases outside the gene matches: 2. CDR3 length: 16 residues. Germline V gene data show CDR1 as SGHAT and CDR2 as FQNNGV. The DNA for the CDR3 is TGTGCCAGCAGCCTGACTAGCGGGAGCTCCTACAATGAGCAGTTCTTC. It encodes CASSLTSGSSYNEQFF.

About this clone itself: This sample includes further DNA sequences coding for the same CDR3. The V gene is TRBV2, the J gene TRBJ1-2, with D possibly matching TRBD1 (5 bases). Germline V gene sequence: CDR1 SNHLY, CDR2 FYNNEI. The CDR3 length is 13 residues. V was cut by 6 bases and J by 1 base, with 9 bases left in between. CDR3 protein: CASSRDSNYGYTF. Here the CDR3 DNA reads TGTGCCAGCAGCCGAGACAGTAACTATGGCTACACCTTC.